One TCR beta chain is described in this entry. Germline V gene lookup returns CDR1 KGHSH and CDR2 LQKENI. The V segment lost 4 bases and the J segment 4 bases; nucleotides outside the gene matches: 10. The length of the CDR3 is 17 residues. The method was immunoSEQ multiplex PCR; TCRdb's version includes in-frame clones alone and lacks a portion of them. The sample has 150,000 to 200,000 clones; 86% are singletons. This entry comes from a study of cytomegalovirus exposure and HLA in healthy donors. The sample taken for sequencing was PBMCs. This receptor was taken from a woman between 18 and 30 years old in good health and CMV-seronegative. The chain has TRBV18 and TRBJ2-3, with 11 bases identical to TRBD2. For the CDR3, the DNA is TGTGCCAGCTCACTAACGGGACTAGCGGTCGTGGCAGATACGCAGTATTTT. Its translation is CASSLTGLAVVADTQYF.